This T cell receptor (beta chain) was captured in a study of T cell responses to AZD1222 COVID-19 vaccine (dated by TCRdb to 2020 to 2022). The study in broad terms: A total of over 230 trial participants underwent TCR sequencing, of whom 200 to 220 received two doses of AZD1222 and about 25 received two doses of the MenACWY control vaccine. Trial participants were enrolled by age into 18-55, 56-69 and 70-plus year subgroups, with approximately 150, 30 and 60 TCR-sequenced participants respectively.

Per the germline V gene, SGHRS is the CDR1 and YFSETQ is the CDR2. Here V drops 0 bases and J drops 6 bases, and the junction holds 4 bases not matched to any gene. The CDR3 goes from the cysteine to the phenylalanine over 15 residues. The only DNA kept is the CDR3, 45 bases in frame from the first base. As regards this clone: No cognate antigen has been identified for it. No quality values exist for individual bases; no much larger clone is one base distant.

The paper as a whole reports these results and caveats: Participants were mostly white British, with more females than males. The authors suggested clonal diversity may have been underestimated. Epitopes outside the regions mutated in the B.1.351 and B.1.1.7 variants were reportedly recognized by nearly half of the unique spike-specific TCRs. In the small 56-69-year group, the increase in depth fell short of significance, most likely because of low power. CD4 TCRs associated with the vaccine covered the entire spike protein, and the dominant responses were in regions 160-218 and 743-854. Spike-specific TCR breadth and depth rose significantly after two AZD1222 doses compared with day 0 and with MenACWY recipients. Because no day 14 peak-response samples were available, the repertoires could be characterized only after the peak T cell response. Only a handful of AZD1222 recipients were SARS-CoV-2 seropositive at baseline, limiting conclusions about previously exposed vaccinees.

The CDR3 regions of human TCRbeta chains were analyzed by immunosequencing. The authors' analysis ran thus. TCRs in the repertoires were compared against a reference library of SARS-CoV-2-specific TCRs that had been generated with the MIRA antigen-specificity platform. Breadth was defined as the fraction of unique TCRs that were SARS-CoV-2-associated, and depth was defined as the fraction of total T cells that were SARS-CoV-2-associated. Using the MIRA data, each spike-specific TCR was assigned both to the spike region to which the TCR was reactive and to a CD4 or CD8 class. Log10-transformed breadth and depth values were compared by one-way ANOVA with Sidak's multiple comparisons tests. TCRdb mirrors the immuneACCESS table, restricted to in-frame sequences. Some clones are absent from its copies; in checked studies, under half trace to an unresolved V gene, and the reason for the others is unknown. The V and J calls and the clone size are those of that table, but D and trimming were determined from the DNA. The table for this sample lists about 56,000 clones; 80% of them were counted only once. Clones ranked in the top ten supply approximately 5.2% of the sample.

According to the study, the label for this sample's time point signals: about 28 days (+/-7) after the second vaccine dose. AZD1222 recipients whose second dose came at about 4 weeks and those whose second dose came at about 12 weeks were combined into one group, since spike-specific TCR depth and breadth did not differ between the two schedules. Vaccinee samples came from UK trials COV001 and COV002, including a single-blind randomized controlled phase 2/3 trial of AZD1222 (ChAdOx1 nCoV-19) in healthy adults. For TCRbeta chain sequencing, PBMC samples from trial participants were taken at day 0 and at day 28 after the second dose.

The chain uses TRBV5-1 and TRBJ2-3; TRBD1 fits 10 bases in the junction. The origin of this receptor is an adult who received the AZD1222 COVID-19 vaccine. The sample in question was peripheral blood, obtained 28 days after the second AZD1222 dose. The CDR3 protein sequence reads: CASSLAGTGADTQYF. The DNA sequence is given as TGCGCCAGCAGCTTGGCCGGGACAGGGGCCGATACGCAGTATTTT.